What follows are 2 T cell receptor beta chains derived from one specimen sequenced in a study of radiation and T cells in renal cell carcinoma. Stated time point: blood 4 weeks post-SBRT, at nephrectomy. The treatment: 15 Gy SBRT to primary tumor, nephrectomy 4 weeks later. The method was immunoSEQ multiplex PCR; TCRdb's version includes in-frame clones alone and lacks a portion of them. Seen here are roughly 100,000 clones, around 80% observed once, and the top ten hold approximately 6.9%. The sequencing here drew on blood, taken from a patient whose treatment included radiotherapy and nephrectomy. Receptors were obtained from a man aged 55 to 70 with renal cell carcinoma.

CDR3 amino acids: CASSLAELAYEQYF. The CDR3 DNA reads TGCGCCAGCAGCTTGGCCGAGTTGGCCTACGAGCAGTACTTC. The chain employs TRBV5-1 and TRBJ2-7; D gene unclear. This CDR3 spans 14 amino acids. The germline V gene has CDR1 SGHRS and CDR2 YFSETQ. V was shortened by 0 bases and J by 2 bases, with 9 bases between the two germline ends.

This clone occurred a few times. The chain combines TRBV4-1 with TRBJ1-5, with 11 bases aligning to TRBD1. Germline loops: CDR1 MGHRA, CDR2 YSYEKL. V shed 4 bases, J shed 6 bases, and the junction held 8 bases outside the gene matches. CDR3 length: 16 residues. The CDR3 here is CASSPSGTGGFQPQHF. The CDR3 DNA sequence: TGCGCCAGCAGCCCCTCCGGGACAGGGGGATTTCAGCCCCAGCATTTT.